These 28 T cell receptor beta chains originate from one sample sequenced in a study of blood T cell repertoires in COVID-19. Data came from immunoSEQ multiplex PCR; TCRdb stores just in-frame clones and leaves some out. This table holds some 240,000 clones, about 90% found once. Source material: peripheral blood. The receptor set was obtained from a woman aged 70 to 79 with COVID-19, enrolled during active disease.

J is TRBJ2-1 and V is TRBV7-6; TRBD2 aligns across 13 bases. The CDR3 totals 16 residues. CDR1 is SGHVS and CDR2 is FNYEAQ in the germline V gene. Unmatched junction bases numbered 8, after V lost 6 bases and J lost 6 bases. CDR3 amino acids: CASSRRTSGSPNEQFF. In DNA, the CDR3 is TGTGCCAGCAGTCGCCGGACTAGCGGGAGTCCCAATGAGCAGTTCTTC.

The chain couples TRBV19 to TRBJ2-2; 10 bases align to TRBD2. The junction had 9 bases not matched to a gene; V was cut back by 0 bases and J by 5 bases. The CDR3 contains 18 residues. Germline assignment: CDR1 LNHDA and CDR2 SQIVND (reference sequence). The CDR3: CASSIDPSGRARTGELFF. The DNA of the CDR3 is TGTGCCAGTAGTATAGACCCAAGCGGGAGGGCCCGTACCGGGGAGCTGTTTTTT.

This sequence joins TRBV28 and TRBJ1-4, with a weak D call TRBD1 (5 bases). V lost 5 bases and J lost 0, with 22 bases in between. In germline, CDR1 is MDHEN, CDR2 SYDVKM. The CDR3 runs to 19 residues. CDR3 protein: CASSHIRGDGGATNEKLFF. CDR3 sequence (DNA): TGTGCCAGCAGTCACATACGGGGGGACGGGGGAGCAACTAATGAAAAACTGTTTTTT.

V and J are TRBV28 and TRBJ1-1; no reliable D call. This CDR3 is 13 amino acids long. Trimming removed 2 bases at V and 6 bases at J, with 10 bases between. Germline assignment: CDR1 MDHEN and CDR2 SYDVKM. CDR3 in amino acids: CASSLDISAEAFF. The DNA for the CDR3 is TGTGCCAGCAGTTTAGATATTTCGGCTGAAGCTTTCTTT.

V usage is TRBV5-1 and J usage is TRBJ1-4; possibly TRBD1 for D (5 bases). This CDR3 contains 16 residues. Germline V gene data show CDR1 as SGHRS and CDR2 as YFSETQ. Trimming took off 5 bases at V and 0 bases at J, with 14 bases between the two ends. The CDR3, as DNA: TGCGCCAGCAGGCAAGACAGTGCTGCAACTAATGAAAAACTGTTTTTT. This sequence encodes CASRQDSAATNEKLFF. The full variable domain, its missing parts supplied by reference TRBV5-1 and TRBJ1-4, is KAGVTQTPRYLIKTRGQQVTLSCSPISGHRSVSWYQQTPGQGLQFLFEYFSETQRNKGNFPGRFSGRQFSNSRSEMNVSTLELGDSALYLCASRQDSAATNEKLFFGSGTQLSVL.

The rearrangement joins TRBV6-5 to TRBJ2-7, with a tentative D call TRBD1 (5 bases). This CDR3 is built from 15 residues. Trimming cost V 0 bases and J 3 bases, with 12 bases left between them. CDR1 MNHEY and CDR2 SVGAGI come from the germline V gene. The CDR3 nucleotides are TGTGCCAGCAGTTACTCGACAGCCAACGGCTACGAGCAGTACTTC. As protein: CASSYSTANGYEQYF.

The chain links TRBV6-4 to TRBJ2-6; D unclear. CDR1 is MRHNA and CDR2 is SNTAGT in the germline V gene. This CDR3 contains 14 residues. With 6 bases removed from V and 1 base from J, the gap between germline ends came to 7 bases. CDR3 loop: CASSLESGANVLTF. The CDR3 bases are TGTGCCAGCAGCCTCGAGTCTGGGGCCAACGTCCTGACTTTC.

CDR3 in amino acids: CASSTPTGGIQPQHF. As DNA, the CDR3 is TGTGCCAGTAGTACTCCGACAGGCGGTATACAGCCCCAGCATTTT. This rearrangement joins TRBV19 to TRBJ1-5, with D maybe TRBD1 (6 bases). Germline V gene lookup returns CDR1 LNHDA and CDR2 SQIVND (reference sequence). There are 15 residues in the CDR3. Trimming shortened V by 4 bases and J by 7 bases, and 17 bases separated the two germline ends. Drawing the rest from reference TRBV19 and TRBJ1-5, the complete variable domain is DGGITQSPKYLFRKEGQNVTLSCEQNLNHDAMYWYRQDPGQGLRLIYYSQIVNDFQKGDIAEGYSVSREKKESFPLTVTSAQKNPTAFYLCASSTPTGGIQPQHFGDGTRLSIL.

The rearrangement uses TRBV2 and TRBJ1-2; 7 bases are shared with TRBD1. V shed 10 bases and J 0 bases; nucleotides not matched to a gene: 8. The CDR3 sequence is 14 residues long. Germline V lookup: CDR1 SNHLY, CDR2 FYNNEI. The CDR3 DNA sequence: TGTGCCACTACAAACAGGGGAACTAACTATGGCTACACCTTC. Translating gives CATTNRGTNYGYTF.

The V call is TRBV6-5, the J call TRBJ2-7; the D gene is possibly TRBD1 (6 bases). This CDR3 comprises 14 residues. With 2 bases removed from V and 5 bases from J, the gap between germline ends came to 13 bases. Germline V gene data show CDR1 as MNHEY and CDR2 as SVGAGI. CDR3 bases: TGTGCCAGCAGTTACGGTACAGGGCGGAACGAGCAGTACTTC. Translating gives CASSYGTGRNEQYF.

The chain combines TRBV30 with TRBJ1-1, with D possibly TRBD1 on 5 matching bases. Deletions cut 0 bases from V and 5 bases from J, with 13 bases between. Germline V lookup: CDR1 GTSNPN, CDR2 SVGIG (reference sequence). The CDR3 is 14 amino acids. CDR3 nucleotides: TGTGCCTGGAGTGTACGGGGGGTCTGGACTGAAGCTTTCTTT. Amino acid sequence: CAWSVRGVWTEAFF.

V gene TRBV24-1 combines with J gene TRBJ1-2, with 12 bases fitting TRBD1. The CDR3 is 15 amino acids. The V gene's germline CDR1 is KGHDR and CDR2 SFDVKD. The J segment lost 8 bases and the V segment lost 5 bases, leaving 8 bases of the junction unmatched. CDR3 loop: CATSAGGQGAPGYTF. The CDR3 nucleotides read TGTGCCACCAGTGCTGGGGGACAGGGGGCGCCCGGCTACACCTTC.

CDR3 sequence reads: CASSESPTVYGYTF. The CDR3 DNA reads TGTGCCAGCAGTGAATCCCCGACAGTCTATGGCTACACCTTC. V gene TRBV25-1 combines with J gene TRBJ1-2, with a possible D match to TRBD1 (5 bases). The CDR3 is 14 residues long. Germline V gene data show CDR1 as MGHDK and CDR2 as SYGVNS. V was clipped by 1 base and J by 4 bases, with 10 bases between them.

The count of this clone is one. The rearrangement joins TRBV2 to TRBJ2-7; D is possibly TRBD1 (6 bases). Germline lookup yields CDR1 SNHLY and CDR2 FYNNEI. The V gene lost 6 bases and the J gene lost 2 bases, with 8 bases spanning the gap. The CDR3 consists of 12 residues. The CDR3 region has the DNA TGTGCCAGCAGAAGGACAGCCTACGAGCAGTACTTC. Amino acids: CASRRTAYEQYF.

The CDR3 DNA sequence: TGTGCCAGCAGCGGCAGCGGGAGATCCTACGAGCAGTACTTC. Its protein is CASSGSGRSYEQYF. V gene TRBV11-2 combines with J gene TRBJ2-7, with 8 bases aligning to TRBD2. Per germline, CDR1 SGHAT and CDR2 FQNNGV. The ends lost 5 bases at V and 1 base at J; junction bases unmatched: 4. There are 14 residues in the CDR3.

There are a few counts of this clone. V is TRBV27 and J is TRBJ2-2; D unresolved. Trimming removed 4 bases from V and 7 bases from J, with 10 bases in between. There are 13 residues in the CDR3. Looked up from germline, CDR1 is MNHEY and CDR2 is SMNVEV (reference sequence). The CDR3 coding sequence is TGTGCCAGCAGTTCCTCGGGTGGCGGGGAGCTGTTTTTT. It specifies CASSSSGGGELFF.

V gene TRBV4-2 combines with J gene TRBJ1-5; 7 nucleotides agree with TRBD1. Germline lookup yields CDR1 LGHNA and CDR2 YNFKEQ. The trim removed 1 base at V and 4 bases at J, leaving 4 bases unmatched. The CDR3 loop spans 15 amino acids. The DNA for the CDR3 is TGTGCCAGCAGCCAAGGAGGGGGCCCAAATCAGCCCCAGCATTTT. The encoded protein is CASSQGGGPNQPQHF.

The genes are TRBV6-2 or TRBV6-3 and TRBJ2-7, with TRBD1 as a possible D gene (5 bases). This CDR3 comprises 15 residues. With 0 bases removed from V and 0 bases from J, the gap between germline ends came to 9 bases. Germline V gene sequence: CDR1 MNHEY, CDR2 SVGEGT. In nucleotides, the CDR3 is TGTGCCAGCAGTTACTCGGACGGACACTCCTACGAGCAGTACTTC. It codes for CASSYSDGHSYEQYF.

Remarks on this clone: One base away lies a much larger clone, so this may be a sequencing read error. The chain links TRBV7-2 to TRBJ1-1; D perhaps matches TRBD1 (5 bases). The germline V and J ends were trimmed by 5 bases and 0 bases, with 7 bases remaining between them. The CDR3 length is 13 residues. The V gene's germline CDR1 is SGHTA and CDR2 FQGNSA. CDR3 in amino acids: CASSATVNTEAFF. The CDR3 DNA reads TGTGCCAGCAGCGCGACAGTGAACACTGAAGCTTTCTTT.

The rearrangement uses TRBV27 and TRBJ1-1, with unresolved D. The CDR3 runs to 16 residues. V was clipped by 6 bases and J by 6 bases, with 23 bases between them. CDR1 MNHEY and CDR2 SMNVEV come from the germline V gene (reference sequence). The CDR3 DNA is TGTGCCAGCAGCCTTTATACGGGATTTGAACATTCTGAAGCTTTCTTT. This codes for CASSLYTGFEHSEAFF.

The CDR3 nucleotides read TGTGCCAGTTCCGGGACAGGGGGTCAACACACCTTC. Amino acid sequence: CASSGTGGQHTF. V and J are TRBV12-3 or TRBV12-4 and TRBJ1-2; 11 bases agree with TRBD1. The CDR3 is 12 residues long. Trimming took 9 bases from V and 12 from J; bases not matched to a gene: 9.

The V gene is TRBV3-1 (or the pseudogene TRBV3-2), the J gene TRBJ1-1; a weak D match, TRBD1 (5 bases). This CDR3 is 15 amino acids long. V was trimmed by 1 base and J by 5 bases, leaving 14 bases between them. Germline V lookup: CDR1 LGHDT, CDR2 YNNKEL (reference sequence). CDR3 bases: TGTGCCAGCAGCCAAGGGGTAGGGGTTGGTACTGAAGCTTTCTTT. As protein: CASSQGVGVGTEAFF.

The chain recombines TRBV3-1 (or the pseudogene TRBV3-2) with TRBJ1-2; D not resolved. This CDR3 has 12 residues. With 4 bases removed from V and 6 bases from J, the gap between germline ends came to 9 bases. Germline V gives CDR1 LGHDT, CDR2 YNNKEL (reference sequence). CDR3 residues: CASSLGFDGYTF. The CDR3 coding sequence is TGTGCCAGCAGCCTCGGTTTCGATGGCTACACCTTC.

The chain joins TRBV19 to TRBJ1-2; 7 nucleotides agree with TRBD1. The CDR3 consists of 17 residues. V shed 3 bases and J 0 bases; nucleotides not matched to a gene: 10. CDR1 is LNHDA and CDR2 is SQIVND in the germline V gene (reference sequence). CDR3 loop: CASSMRQGQFSNYGYTF. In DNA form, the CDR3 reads TGTGCCAGTAGTATGAGACAGGGACAGTTTTCTAACTATGGCTACACCTTC.

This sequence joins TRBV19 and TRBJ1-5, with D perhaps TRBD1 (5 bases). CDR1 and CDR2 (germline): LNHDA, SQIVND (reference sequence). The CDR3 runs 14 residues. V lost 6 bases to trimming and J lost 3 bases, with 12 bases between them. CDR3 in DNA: TGTGCCAGTAGGGAGGGGACGGTCAATCAGCCCCAGCATTTT. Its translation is CASREGTVNQPQHF.

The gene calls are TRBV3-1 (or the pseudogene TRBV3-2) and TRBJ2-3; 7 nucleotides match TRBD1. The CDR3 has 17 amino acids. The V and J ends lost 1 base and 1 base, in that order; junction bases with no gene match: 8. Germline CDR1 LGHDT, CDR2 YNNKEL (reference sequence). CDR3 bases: TGTGCCAGCAGCCAAGGCCGAAGGACAGGCGGCACAGATACGCAGTATTTT. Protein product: CASSQGRRTGGTDTQYF.

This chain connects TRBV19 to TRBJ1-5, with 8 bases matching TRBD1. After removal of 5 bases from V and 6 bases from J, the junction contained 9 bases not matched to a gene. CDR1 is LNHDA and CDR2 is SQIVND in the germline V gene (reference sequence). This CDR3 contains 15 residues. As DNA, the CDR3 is TGTGCCAGTAGTGGACGACAGGGGCAGTTTCAGCCCCAGCATTTT. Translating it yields CASSGRQGQFQPQHF.

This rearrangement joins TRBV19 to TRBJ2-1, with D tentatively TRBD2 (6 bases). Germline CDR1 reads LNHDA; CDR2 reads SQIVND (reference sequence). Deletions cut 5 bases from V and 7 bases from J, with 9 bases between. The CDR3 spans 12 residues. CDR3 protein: CASSHGGNEQFF. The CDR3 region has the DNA TGTGCCAGTAGTCATGGGGGGAATGAGCAGTTCTTC.